Listed here is a single T cell receptor (beta chain). The antigen is undetermined. The junction departs from the called germline gene at one end, perhaps through a read error. PCR involved 60 Vbeta and 13 Jbeta primers. Measured with immunoSEQ multiplex PCR; TCRdb has only the in-frame clones, and not every one. This sample has about 140,000 clones; over 70% occur once, and the top ten carry about 2.5%. The sample originates from a study of cytomegalovirus exposure and HLA in healthy donors. Study background: The early release's HLA-typed donors yielded some 85 million unique TCRs. Findings and limits, study-wide: It was confirmed in vitro that a few of the CMV-associated chains were specific for CMV antigens. There were several of the most significant clusters that appeared linked to common viral pathogens in a later analysis.

The donors were healthy bone marrow donors. Sequences were obtained from PBMCs. This receptor was taken from a male donor in good health and CMV-seronegative.

For the CDR3, the DNA is TGCGCCCGCAGCCCTATCCCCGGGACAGAGGTCTACGAGCAGTACTTC. Translating gives CARSPIPGTEVYEQYF. The chain links TRBV4-1 to TRBJ2-7, with 7 bases matching TRBD1. The CDR3 sequence is 16 residues long. Germline V gene sequence: CDR1 MGHRA, CDR2 YSYEKL.